The 9 T cell receptor beta chains below all came from one sample that was sequenced in a study of blood T cell repertoires in COVID-19. TCRdb's table, derived via immunoSEQ multiplex PCR, lists solely in-frame clones and lacks some. The sample lists about 140,000 clones, around 82% seen once, with 5.5% in the top ten. Specimen: PBMCs or T cells enriched from blood (not recorded which). These receptors all come from a man aged 35 to 55 with acute COVID-19.

The chain is built from TRBV7-2 and TRBJ2-7, with 8 nucleotides matching TRBD1. J was trimmed by 4 bases and V by 5 bases; bases with no gene match: 7. The CDR3 consists of 14 residues. CDR1 and CDR2 from the germline V gene are SGHTA and FQGNSA. CDR3 sequence reads: CASSPGGWGYEQYF. The CDR3 DNA follows: TGTGCCAGCAGCCCAGGGGGCTGGGGGTACGAGCAGTACTTC.

This chain connects TRBV24-1 to TRBJ2-7; D is perhaps TRBD1 (6 bases). CDR1 and CDR2 (germline): KGHDR, SFDVKD. The CDR3 is 14 amino acids. V was trimmed by 4 bases and J by 5 bases, leaving 14 bases between them. CDR3 residues: CATSEPGTKNEQYF. The CDR3 bases are TGTGCCACCAGTGAACCCGGGACAAAAAACGAGCAGTACTTC.

This chain links TRBV4-1 with TRBJ1-5; D is possibly TRBD1 (5 bases). The V gene's germline CDR1 is MGHRA and CDR2 YSYEKL. The CDR3 totals 15 residues. With 0 bases removed from V and 6 bases from J, the gap between germline ends came to 12 bases. The CDR3 protein is CASSQEGLGGQPQHF. CDR3 sequence (DNA): TGCGCCAGCAGCCAAGAGGGGTTGGGGGGTCAGCCCCAGCATTTT.

Only one count was recorded for this clone. This rearrangement joins TRBV5-1 to TRBJ1-1; D is unresolved. Germline V gene sequence: CDR1 SGHRS, CDR2 YFSETQ. CDR3 length: 13 amino acids. With 0 bases removed from V and 3 bases from J, the gap between germline ends came to 6 bases. CDR3 in DNA: TGCGCCAGCAGCTTGGAGAGGCACACTGAAGCTTTCTTT. This gives the protein CASSLERHTEAFF.

There are many counts of this clone. The J gene is TRBJ2-2, the V gene TRBV6-2 or TRBV6-3; 7 bases map to TRBD2. CDR1 is MNHEY, CDR2 SVGEGT, per germline. The CDR3 runs 15 residues. V was pared by 5 bases and J by 3 bases, with 6 bases of the junction left unmatched. The CDR3 protein is CASSLGTMDTGELFF. The CDR3 DNA reads as TGTGCCAGCAGTCTCGGGACTATGGACACCGGGGAGCTGTTTTTT.

The chain combines TRBV9 with TRBJ1-2; possible D gene TRBD1, 5 bases. Germline CDR1 is SGDLS and CDR2 is YYNGEE. This CDR3 spans 15 amino acids. V shed 6 bases and J shed 2 bases, with 17 bases lying between them. Written as DNA, the CDR3 is TGTGCCAGCAAGCAGGGACTGGGGTTGAACTATGGCTACACCTTC. Translated: CASKQGLGLNYGYTF.

This sequence joins TRBV9 and TRBJ2-7; weak D call: TRBD2 (5 bases). With 0 bases removed from V and 0 bases from J, the gap between germline ends came to 7 bases. CDR1 is SGDLS and CDR2 is YYNGEE in the germline V gene. The CDR3 totals 14 residues. DNA for the CDR3: TGTGCCAGCAGCGTAGGAGGGCGCTCCTACGAGCAGTACTTC. Translating gives CASSVGGRSYEQYF.

The chain is built from TRBV6-5 and TRBJ1-2; 7 bases fit TRBD1. CDR1 is MNHEY, CDR2 SVGAGI, per germline. Trimming took 6 bases from V and 4 from J; bases not matched to a gene: 8. The length of the CDR3 is 14 residues. The CDR3 reads CASSALGQTYGYTF. DNA for the CDR3: TGTGCCAGCAGCGCCCTGGGACAGACCTATGGCTACACCTTC.

The V call is TRBV2, the J call TRBJ1-1; the D gene is possibly TRBD1 (6 bases). CDR1 and CDR2 (germline): SNHLY, FYNNEI. The CDR3 has 13 residues. Trimming took off 5 bases at V and 3 bases at J, with 10 bases between the two ends. The CDR3 reads CASSLGADTEAFF. The CDR3 DNA reads TGTGCCAGCAGTCTGGGGGCGGACACTGAAGCTTTCTTT.